This T cell receptor (beta chain) was captured by sequencing in a study of molecular identifiers for immune sequencing clone quantification. Overall study findings and caveats: Detecting spiked Jurkat TCR RNA from one cell among more than 750,000 naive cells was reportedly possible. Beyond 20 RNA copies, clones held over 99% of effector molecules, compared with under 1% in naive cells.

Germline V gene lookup returns CDR1 SEHNR and CDR2 FQNEAQ (reference sequence). This CDR3 spans 12 amino acids. V lost 8 bases to trimming and J lost 4 bases, with 10 bases between them. Previously published methods and listed TCR primers were used for the bulk TCR libraries. MiXCR, applied by TCRdb to the PCR reads, yields one record per CDR3 protein. The sample has just under 650,000 distinct CDR3 sequences, 20% seen once. As CD8+CD4-CCR7+CD45RA+ cells, naive CD8 T cells were sorted. This clonotype occurred many times. The antigen is unknown. Material for sequencing was naive CD8+ T cells from blood, with Jurkat cell RNA spiked in. The subset here: FACS-sorted CD8+CD4-CCR7+CD45RA+ naive T cells. The genes are TRBV7-9 and TRBJ2-3; possibly TRBD2 for D (5 bases). The origin of this receptor is a human donor in good health. Some libraries in this study had Jurkat cell RNA spiked in. The CDR3 sequence: CASEGFSDTQYF. DNA of the CDR3: TGTGCCAGCGAGGGTTTTTCAGATACGCAGTATTTT.